The source of this T cell receptor (beta chain) is a study of CD8+CD57+ T cells in acquired aplastic anemia. Background on the study: Sorted CD4+ plus CD8+ cells gave DNA averaging roughly 3 ug. Researchers reported that healthy donors averaged about 10 million reads for CD4+ cells.

Profiling of TCR beta VDJ combinations and CDR3 sequences used genomic DNA as template. TCRdb used MiXCR to reprocess the reads, holding one entry per CDR3 protein. The repertoire holds about 130,000 distinct CDR3 sequences, with about 40% as singletons. For this clonotype: Its antigen is unidentified.

Study findings and constraints: Patients and controls had CD8+ Simpson's diversity values that were not significantly distinct. Fewer than 35 CD8+ CDR3 sequences occurred in both the patients and the controls.

This CDR3 has 14 amino acids. Germline V gene lookup returns CDR1 SGHVS and CDR2 FNYEAQ. The V and J ends lost 2 bases and 3 bases, in that order; junction bases with no gene match: 2. The material sequenced was sorted CD4+, CD8+, or CD8+CD57+ T cells (not recorded which) from PBMCs. V and J are TRBV7-6 and TRBJ2-3, with 7 nucleotides matching TRBD2. The receptor was derived from a human donor in good health, serving as a control. CDR3 sequence reads: CASSLQGGTDTQYF. Here the CDR3 DNA reads TGTGCCAGCAGCTTACAGGGAGGGACAGATACGCAGTATTTT.